These 30 T cell receptor beta chains share one sample of origin, sequenced in a study of graft-versus-host responses after intestinal transplantation. These TCRs are of unknown antigen specificity. Using immunoSEQ multiplex PCR, the repertoire was profiled, and TCRdb retains in-frame clones only, with some absent. The sample lists tens of thousands of clones; over 80% were seen once. Sequencing used unstimulated CD8+ T cells sorted from spleen or lymph node cells, obtained before intestinal transplant. The receptors were gathered from a human donor who received an intestinal transplant.

The rearrangement joins TRBV6-6 to TRBJ2-7; TRBD1 agrees at 10 bases. CDR1 MNHNY and CDR2 SVGAGI come from the germline V gene (reference sequence). This CDR3 comprises 15 residues. V trimming: 6 bases; J trimming: 0 bases; junction bases outside the gene matches: 5. The CDR3 coding sequence is TGTGCCAGCAGGACAGGGACAGGGGCCTCCTACGAGCAGTACTTC. As protein: CASRTGTGASYEQYF.

The table lists this clone with a few counts. The chain uses TRBV6-5 and TRBJ2-5; tentative D call: TRBD2 (7 bases). Trimming shortened V by 2 bases and J by 5 bases, and 15 bases separated the two germline ends. The germline V gene encodes CDR1 MNHEY and CDR2 SVGAGI. The CDR3 contains 15 residues. CDR3 residues: CASSYGGARFETQYF. CDR3 in DNA: TGTGCCAGCAGTTACGGGGGGGCGAGGTTTGAGACCCAGTACTTC.

This chain connects TRBV7-4 to TRBJ2-2; perhaps D is TRBD1 or TRBD2 (5 bases each). Germline lookup yields CDR1 SGHVT and CDR2 SQSDAQ. Trimming cost V 5 bases and J 4 bases, with 14 bases left between them. The CDR3 runs to 15 residues. The CDR3 protein is CASSPQRDGTGELFF. CDR3 sequence (DNA): TGTGCCAGCAGCCCTCAGAGGGACGGCACCGGGGAGCTGTTTTTT.

The chain uses TRBV19 and TRBJ2-2, with TRBD2 identical over 13 bases. This CDR3 has 14 amino acids. V shed 8 bases and J 6 bases; nucleotides not matched to a gene: 3. From germline, CDR1 is LNHDA and CDR2 SQIVND (reference sequence). The CDR3 loop reads CASRTSGSSGELFF. In nucleotides, the CDR3 is TGTGCCAGTCGGACTAGCGGGAGTTCCGGGGAGCTGTTTTTT.

The chain recombines TRBV5-1 with TRBJ1-4; D ambiguous. CDR1 SGHRS and CDR2 YFSETQ come from the germline V gene. The CDR3 loop spans 12 amino acids. Trimming took 4 bases from V and 7 from J, leaving 8 bases between them. Here the CDR3 DNA reads TGCGCCAGCAGCCCGGACGGTGAAAAACTGTTTTTT. Amino acid sequence: CASSPDGEKLFF.

This clone was seen once. The sample contains more than one DNA sequence encoding this CDR3. The chain recombines TRBV28 with TRBJ2-1, with D hard to call. This CDR3 region has 15 residues. V was cut by 2 bases and J by 0 bases, with 8 bases left in between. Germline assignment: CDR1 MDHEN and CDR2 SYDVKM. In DNA, the CDR3 is TGTGCCAGCAGTTTAGGGCAGAGCTCCTACAATGAGCAGTTCTTC. This translates into CASSLGQSSYNEQFF.

The V call is TRBV5-4, the J call TRBJ2-3; 7 nucleotides line up with TRBD1. The V gene's germline CDR1 is SGHNT and CDR2 YYREEE (reference sequence). The CDR3 sequence is 15 residues long. V was pared by 2 bases and J by 4 bases, with 7 bases of the junction left unmatched. CDR3 protein: CASSFKGAPADTQYF. CDR3 nucleotide sequence: TGTGCCAGCAGCTTTAAGGGGGCGCCCGCAGATACGCAGTATTTT.

This chain links TRBV29-1 with TRBJ2-2; D is unclear. The germline gives CDR1 SQVTM, CDR2 ANQGSEA. V lost 3 bases, J lost 1 base, and 6 bases lay in between. The CDR3 has 13 amino acids. The CDR3 spells CSVEAGNTGELFF. CDR3 bases: TGCAGCGTTGAGGCTGGGAACACCGGGGAGCTGTTTTTT.

J is TRBJ2-1 and V is TRBV2; D unresolved. V lost 4 bases, J lost 5 bases, and 9 bases lay in between. This CDR3 is 13 amino acids long. Looked up from germline, CDR1 is SNHLY and CDR2 is FYNNEI. CDR3 nucleotides: TGTGCCAGCAGTGGGGAAGAGAACAATGAGCAGTTCTTC. This encodes CASSGEENNEQFF. The full variable domain, with the rest looked up from reference TRBV2 and TRBJ2-1, is EPEVTQTPSHQVTQMGQEVILRCVPISNHLYFYWYRQILGQKVEFLVSFYNNEISEKSEIFDDQFSVERPDGSNFTLKIRSTKLEDSAMYFCASSGEENNEQFFGPGTRLTVL.

The CDR3 protein is CASSVAGGPYEQYF. CDR3 DNA: TGTGCCAGCAGCGTAGCGGGGGGGCCCTACGAGCAGTACTTC. This chain links TRBV9 with TRBJ2-7, with 8 positions matching TRBD2. The CDR3 is made up of 14 amino acids. V was pared by 0 bases and J by 2 bases, with 1 base of the junction left unmatched. Germline CDR1 SGDLS, CDR2 YYNGEE.

CDR3 DNA sequence: TGCAGGGACACGCACGAGCAGTACTTC. It yields the protein CRDTHEQYF. V gene TRBV20-1 combines with J gene TRBJ2-7, with a possible D match to TRBD1 (5 bases). The CDR3 is 9 amino acids. Germline CDR1 and CDR2: DFQATT and SNEGSKA (reference sequence).

About this clone: One end of the junction fails to match germline, which may point to a read error. The sample contains more than one DNA sequence encoding this CDR3. The rearrangement uses TRBV2 and TRBJ2-3; D possibly uses TRBD1 or TRBD2 (5 bases each). Germline-derived CDR1 and CDR2 are SNHLY and FYNNEI. The CDR3 totals 15 residues. DNA for the CDR3: TGTGCTAGCAGTGAAGGGACGGGGAGCACAGATACGCAGTATTTT. Its protein product is CASSEGTGSTDTQYF.

J is TRBJ2-2 and V is TRBV4-1; TRBD2 aligns across 9 bases. Germline V gene data show CDR1 as MGHRA and CDR2 as YSYEKL. CDR3 length: 17 residues. V gave up 3 bases and J gave up 3 bases; unmatched junction bases: 8. The CDR3 sequence is CASSHAPTSGYTGELFF. The CDR3 DNA reads TGCGCCAGCAGCCACGCCCCCACTAGCGGGTACACCGGGGAGCTGTTTTTT.

The chain carries TRBV27 and TRBJ1-1, with D perhaps TRBD1 (5 bases). The V gene lost 0 bases and the J gene lost 4 bases, with 12 bases spanning the gap. CDR3 length equals 15 residues. Germline V gives CDR1 MNHEY, CDR2 SMNVEV (reference sequence). Here the CDR3 reads CASSLSWPGSTEAFF. CDR3 in DNA: TGTGCCAGCAGTTTATCCTGGCCAGGGAGCACTGAAGCTTTCTTT.

This clone was seen only a few times. The V gene is TRBV9, the J gene TRBJ1-5; D remains unclear. Per the germline V gene, CDR1 is SGDLS and CDR2 is YYNGEE. Trimming removed 2 bases from V and 4 bases from J, with 10 bases in between. This CDR3 is built from 14 residues. The CDR3 spells CASSVHPGNQPQHF. CDR3 DNA sequence: TGTGCCAGCAGCGTTCACCCGGGAAATCAGCCCCAGCATTTT.

The V and J genes are TRBV29-1 and TRBJ1-1; possible D gene TRBD1, 5 bases. CDR1 and CDR2 from the germline V gene are SQVTM and ANQGSEA. V was clipped by 0 bases and J by 6 bases, with 11 bases between them. There are 13 residues in the CDR3. For the CDR3, the DNA is TGCAGCGTTGAAGATGGGGCCTGGGCTGAAGCTTTCTTT. It translates to CSVEDGAWAEAFF.

This clone showed up just once. The V gene is TRBV19, the J gene TRBJ2-7; 7 bases map to TRBD1. From germline, CDR1 is LNHDA and CDR2 SQIVND (reference sequence). The V and J ends lost 5 bases and 1 base, in that order; junction bases with no gene match: 2. This CDR3 region has 13 residues. Written as DNA, the CDR3 is TGTGCCAGTAGTCGACAGGGATCCTACGAGCAGTACTTC. Protein: CASSRQGSYEQYF.

The chain is built from TRBV5-5 and TRBJ1-5; maybe TRBD1 (6 bases). The germline gives CDR1 SGHKS, CDR2 YYEKEE (reference sequence). CDR3 length equals 17 residues. Trimming stripped 3 bases from V and 5 bases from J, with 21 bases between. The CDR3 loop is CASSSNEMAGADQPQHF. The CDR3 DNA reads TGTGCCAGCAGCTCCAATGAAATGGCAGGGGCGGATCAGCCCCAGCATTTT.

The rearrangement links TRBV11-2 to TRBJ1-5; the D is unclear. The V end lost 4 bases, the J end lost 3 bases, and 10 bases lay between the germline ends. Germline CDR1 is SGHAT and CDR2 is FQNNGV. There are 14 residues in the CDR3. The CDR3 region is CASSSGSTNQPQHF. In DNA, the CDR3 is TGTGCCAGCAGCTCGGGCAGTACCAATCAGCCCCAGCATTTT.

This clone showed up just a few times. The chain uses TRBV7-9 and TRBJ1-5; the match to TRBD1 covers 9 bases. Germline assignment: CDR1 SEHNR and CDR2 FQNEAQ (reference sequence). The CDR3 is 19 amino acids. V was clipped by 1 base and J by 0 bases; unmatched bases: 10. The CDR3 sequence: CASSLVATGGPYSNQPQHF. CDR3 coding DNA: TGTGCCAGCAGCTTAGTGGCGACAGGGGGACCTTATAGCAATCAGCCCCAGCATTTT.

This clone was detected only once. The chain recombines TRBV25-1 with TRBJ1-1, with TRBD1 as a possible D gene (5 bases). This CDR3 is built from 15 residues. Germline loops: CDR1 MGHDK, CDR2 SYGVNS. Trimming cost V 8 bases and J 6 bases, with 22 bases left between them. The CDR3 DNA sequence: TGTGCCAGCTCTGATCGACCTCCAGGGTCGGCTGAAGCTTTCTTT. Translated, it gives CASSDRPPGSAEAFF.

The chain is built from TRBV6-5 and TRBJ1-1; D is unclear. The CDR3 runs 13 residues. Germline V CDR1 and CDR2: MNHEY, SVGAGI. V was cut by 0 bases and J by 8 bases, with 10 bases left in between. CDR3 loop: CASSYSYWQEAFF. DNA of the CDR3: TGTGCCAGCAGTTACTCGTATTGGCAGGAAGCTTTCTTT.

DNA of the CDR3: TGCGCCAGCAGCCAAGATGGAAGTATTTCTAGCGGAATTAACACCGGGGAGCTGTTTTTT. It specifies CASSQDGSISSGINTGELFF. V and J are TRBV4-1 and TRBJ2-2; 7 nucleotides align to TRBD2. J was trimmed by 2 bases and V by 0 bases; bases with no gene match: 15. The germline V gene has CDR1 MGHRA and CDR2 YSYEKL. The CDR3 has 20 residues.

The rearrangement joins TRBV6-5 to TRBJ2-7, with 14 bases that match TRBD2. The germline V gene has CDR1 MNHEY and CDR2 SVGAGI. The CDR3 contains 15 residues. V was pared by 6 bases and J by 2 bases, with 3 bases of the junction left unmatched. The CDR3 DNA reads TGTGCCAGCAGCCGACTAGCGGGGGGGCCCTACGAGCAGTACTTC. It translates to CASSRLAGGPYEQYF.

This sequence joins TRBV7-9 and TRBJ1-1, with D uncertain. The V gene's germline CDR1 is SEHNR and CDR2 FQNEAQ (reference sequence). The CDR3 is 15 residues long. V lost 5 bases to trimming and J lost 0 bases, with 13 bases between them. In DNA, the CDR3 is TGTGCCAGCAGCCCCTGGGAGCTCATGAACACTGAAGCTTTCTTT. Amino acid sequence: CASSPWELMNTEAFF.

The gene calls are TRBV7-9 and TRBJ1-1; no reliable D call. Trimming removed 3 bases from V and 4 bases from J, with 12 bases in between. Germline CDR1 is SEHNR and CDR2 is FQNEAQ (reference sequence). The CDR3 is 14 residues long. As DNA, the CDR3 is TGTGCCAGCAGCTTTAGCGCCGGCCCCACTGAAGCTTTCTTT. Translated, it gives CASSFSAGPTEAFF.

Remarks on this clone: Other DNA sequences of this sample code for an identical CDR3. The V call is TRBV5-4, the J call TRBJ2-3; no clear D gene. Per the germline V gene, CDR1 is SGHNT and CDR2 is YYREEE (reference sequence). This CDR3 has 15 amino acids. Trimming stripped 4 bases from V and 2 bases from J, with 14 bases between. The CDR3 loop reads CASSPGGIPTDTQYF. DNA of the CDR3: TGTGCCAGCAGCCCAGGTGGCATTCCCACAGATACGCAGTATTTT.

The J gene is TRBJ2-7, the V gene TRBV6-1, with D uncertain. In germline, CDR1 is MNHNS, CDR2 SASEGT. The CDR3 is 15 amino acids. Trimming left V 0 bases short and J 4 bases short, with 13 bases between. In DNA form, the CDR3 reads TGTGCCAGCAGTGAAGCGACGGTCAGGCGATACGAGCAGTACTTC. Translated, it gives CASSEATVRRYEQYF.

The chain is built from TRBV4-2 and TRBJ1-1; D is ambiguous. The CDR3 is 17 amino acids. Trimming cost V 0 bases and J 0 bases, with 14 bases left between them. Per germline, CDR1 LGHNA and CDR2 YNFKEQ. This CDR3 reads CASSQERYPYMNTEAFF. The DNA for the CDR3 is TGTGCCAGCAGCCAAGAGAGGTACCCCTATATGAACACTGAAGCTTTCTTT.

V gene TRBV4-1 combines with J gene TRBJ2-5, with D unresolved. The V gene lost 5 bases and the J gene lost 5 bases, with 12 bases spanning the gap. This CDR3 has 13 residues. Germline-derived CDR1 and CDR2 are MGHRA and YSYEKL. The CDR3 loop reads CASSEAPGETQYF. The CDR3 nucleotides read TGCGCCAGCAGCGAAGCTCCCGGGGAGACCCAGTACTTC.